A selection of T cell receptor beta chains follows, all from one sample in a study of cytotoxic CD8 clonotypes in ibrutinib-treated CLL. Measured with immunoSEQ multiplex PCR; TCRdb has only the in-frame clones, and not every one. The data contain roughly 300,000 clones, 60% to 80% of them seen just once; the ten biggest clones take up 5.6%. Sequencing was performed on PBMCs, taken at disease progression, from a patient treated with ibrutinib. The receptors shown here come from a human donor with chronic lymphocytic leukemia. The CDR3 runs from the conserved cysteine through the conserved F or W. Some rows mark clone size as missing; the rest say once, few, many or name a class of expanded clone.

clone_size | v_call | cdr3_aa
few | TRBV4-1 | CASSQGDGPWEAFF
NA | TRBV7-2 | CASSPGPSYNEQFF
NA | TRBV7-9 | CASSLFGAGNTGELFF
few | TRBV10-2 | CASRRQGVWLNYGYTF
NA | TRBV11-2 | CASSLDPPWGGEDLKKQFF
NA | TRBV4-1 | CASSQEGWEGTEAFF
NA | TRBV10-3 | CAIAPTSFPTDTQYF
few | TRBV6-6 | CASSSTGSRSPLHF
NA | TRBV29-1 | CSVDPSGAGTEAFF
NA | TRBV6-1 | CASSEAALNQPQHF